The 12 T cell receptor beta chains in this list originate from one sample, sequenced in a study of a mutant IDH1 vaccine in newly diagnosed glioma. Time point defined: week 35, safety follow-up. In every dose of vaccine, 300 ug of mutant IDH1 20-mer peptide was given alongside topical imiquimod. Here immunoSEQ multiplex PCR was the method, and the copy in TCRdb shows in-frame clones only, minus some. The sample lists roughly 52,000 clones, about three quarters occurring once. These receptors have no known antigen. This sample comprised PBMCs, obtained from a glioma patient whose treatment included an IDH1 peptide vaccine. All receptors derive from a man aged 35 to 55 with glioma.

V gene TRBV28 combines with J gene TRBJ2-3; no definite D call. CDR3 size: 16 residues. Trimming stripped 6 bases from V and 0 bases from J, with 16 bases between. Germline CDR1 MDHEN, CDR2 SYDVKM. CDR3 in DNA: TGTGCCAGCAGACCCGGGTACGGTTATAGCACAGATACGCAGTATTTT. Translated: CASRPGYGYSTDTQYF.

V and J are TRBV7-2 and TRBJ2-3, with D maybe TRBD2 (6 bases). CDR1 and CDR2 (germline): SGHTA, FQGNSA. The CDR3 spans 15 residues. V lost 2 bases, J lost 1 base, and 10 bases lay in between. Written as DNA, the CDR3 is TGTGCCAGCAGCTTACCGCCGGGGGGCACAGATACGCAGTATTTT. It specifies CASSLPPGGTDTQYF. Drawing the rest from reference TRBV7-2 and TRBJ2-3, the complete variable domain is GAGVSQSPSNKVTEKGKDVELRCDPISGHTALYWYRQSLGQGLEFLIYFQGNSAPDKSGLPSDRFSAERTGGSVSTLTIQRTQQEDSAVYLCASSLPPGGTDTQYFGPGTRLTVL.

The chain employs TRBV5-1 and TRBJ2-2, with 7 bases aligning to TRBD2. V lost 2 bases, J lost 1 base, and 2 bases stayed unmatched. Germline values: CDR1 SGHRS, CDR2 YFSETQ. CDR3 size: 15 residues. This CDR3 is CASSLGGGNTGELFF. The CDR3 nucleotides are TGCGCCAGCAGCTTAGGCGGGGGGAACACCGGGGAGCTGTTTTTT.

The chain uses TRBV11-1 and TRBJ1-2; D is ambiguous. Trimming pared 5 bases from V and 4 bases from J, leaving 20 bases between. The germline V gene encodes CDR1 SGHAT and CDR2 FQDESV (reference sequence). This CDR3 comprises 16 residues. The CDR3 loop reads CASSARPQGLGYGYTF. The CDR3 bases are TGTGCCAGCAGCGCCCGGCCGCAAGGGCTCGGCTATGGCTACACCTTC.

The chain is built from TRBV6-6 and TRBJ1-2, with no clear D. The CDR3 sequence is 12 residues long. The germline V gene encodes CDR1 MNHNY and CDR2 SVGAGI (reference sequence). Trimming pared 0 bases from V and 6 bases from J, leaving 5 bases between. CDR3 in amino acids: CASSYSRNGYTF. The CDR3, as DNA: TGTGCCAGCAGTTACTCGCGGAATGGCTACACCTTC.

The chain has TRBV7-2 and TRBJ2-1; 9 nucleotides match TRBD1. V gave up 1 base and J gave up 9 bases; unmatched junction bases: 4. The CDR3 is made up of 14 amino acids. Germline lookup yields CDR1 SGHTA and CDR2 FQGNSA. The DNA of the CDR3 is TGTGCCAGCAGCTTAGTACAGGGGGCGCGTGAGCAGTTCTTC. It specifies CASSLVQGAREQFF.

This chain connects TRBV14 to TRBJ2-1, with 9 bases fitting TRBD2. Trimming took 3 bases from V and 5 from J; bases not matched to a gene: 11. The CDR3 runs 17 residues. CDR1 SGHDN and CDR2 FVKESK come from the germline V gene. CDR3 in DNA: TGTGCCAGCAGCCATCGACTAGCGGCTACCTTAGACAATGAGCAGTTCTTC. Protein sequence: CASSHRLAATLDNEQFF.

V gene TRBV6-1 combines with J gene TRBJ1-2, with D unresolved. Germline V gene sequence: CDR1 MNHNS, CDR2 SASEGT. V lost 3 bases, J lost 2 bases, and 10 bases lay in between. CDR3 length: 14 residues. The CDR3 region has the DNA TGTGCCAGCAGTGAGGTTCGGGGAAACTATGGCTACACCTTC. Protein product: CASSEVRGNYGYTF.

The chain has TRBV5-6 and TRBJ2-1, with 8 bases that match TRBD1. This CDR3 has 16 amino acids. The junction had 8 bases not matched to a gene; V was cut back by 4 bases and J by 2 bases. Germline loops: CDR1 SGHDT, CDR2 YYEEEE. Here the CDR3 reads CASSLDRGETYNEQFF. CDR3 coding DNA: TGTGCCAGCAGCCTCGACAGGGGAGAAACCTACAATGAGCAGTTCTTC.

The CDR3 is CASSPGLDHEQFF. As DNA, the CDR3 is TGTGCCAGCAGTCCTGGACTAGACCATGAGCAGTTCTTC. The genes are TRBV27 and TRBJ2-1; 7 bases match TRBD2. Losses at the gene ends were 5 bases for V and 8 bases for J; bases not matched to a gene: 6. Germline V gene data show CDR1 as MNHEY and CDR2 as SMNVEV (reference sequence). The CDR3 is 13 residues long.

The chain carries TRBV19 and TRBJ1-3; no clear D gene. The CDR3 is 18 residues long. CDR1 LNHDA and CDR2 SQIVND come from the germline V gene (reference sequence). Trimming pared 4 bases from V and 3 bases from J, leaving 22 bases between. CDR3 DNA sequence: TGTGCCAGTAGTACCTCCCGTGGTTTGGGTACTGATGGAAACACCATATATTTT. Translation gives CASSTSRGLGTDGNTIYF. The variable domain in full, with the rest retrieved from reference TRBV19 and TRBJ1-3, is DGGITQSPKYLFRKEGQNVTLSCEQNLNHDAMYWYRQDPGQGLRLIYYSQIVNDFQKGDIAEGYSVSREKKESFPLTVTSAQKNPTAFYLCASSTSRGLGTDGNTIYFGEGSWLTVV.

The gene calls are TRBV14 and TRBJ2-2; 14 bases match TRBD2. In germline, CDR1 is SGHDN, CDR2 FVKESK. V dropped 4 bases and J dropped 7; count of bases not matched to a gene: 11. This CDR3 contains 18 residues. CDR3 protein: CASSPGTSGRVMVGELFF. CDR3 nucleotide sequence: TGTGCCAGCAGCCCGGGGACTAGCGGGAGAGTGATGGTCGGGGAGCTGTTTTTT.